This TCR beta chain stems from a study of blood T cells in healthy people across ages. Overall study results and limits: A strong correlation between TCR beta diversity and naive T cell percentage was seen.

About this clonotype itself: Its antigen is still unknown.

The V end lost 3 bases, the J end lost 6 bases, and 12 bases lay between the germline ends. CDR3 size: 14 residues. Germline CDR1 reads SGHAT; CDR2 reads FQNNGV. PCR was performed a second time for about 7 to 12 cycles using a sample-barcoded 5' primer and a J-beta primer mix. Using its own MiXCR run on the 5' RACE reads, TCRdb lists one record per CDR3 protein. This repertoire shows over 600,000 distinct CDR3 sequences, around 41% found once; its top ten account for 30%. This chain joins TRBV11-2 and TRBJ2-1; unclear D gene. The receptor comes from a man aged 80 or over in good health. The sample was blood. The CDR3 reads CASSLFQGPNEQFF. DNA of the CDR3: TGTGCCAGCAGCTTGTTTCAAGGGCCCAATGAGCAGTTCTTC.